This T cell receptor beta chain was profiled in a study of STAT5B mutations in CD4+ large granular lymphocyte leukemia. Points from the study as a whole: Data were not HLA-matched across samples. No patients shared main leukemic clonotypes, though roughly 25% appeared at low frequency elsewhere. Without putative leukemic clones, patient CD4-sorted repertoires remained more clonal than healthy CD4+ repertoires.

Germline CDR1 and CDR2: SGDLS and YYNGEE. V lost 3 bases and J lost 7, with 17 bases in between. The CDR3 sequence is 15 residues long. With regard to this clone: Antigen: not known.

Original processing methods: Lowest detectable productive clonotype frequency was 2.59 x 10-5. Sequencing used immunoSEQ multiplex PCR; TCRdb keeps in-frame clones, though not all of them. That table furnishes V, J and clone size, whereas the DNA furnished D and trimming. Among about 31,000 clones, around 70% were seen once, and the ten largest hold approximately 1%. This TCR was sampled from a human donor in good health. The chain recombines TRBV9 with TRBJ2-1; D possibly corresponds to TRBD2 (5 bases). What was sequenced was CD4+ T cells from blood buffy coats. CDR3: CASSETLGSLNEQFF. CDR3 DNA sequence: TGTGCCAGCAGCGAAACCCTAGGGAGTCTGAATGAGCAGTTCTTC.